The 19 T cell receptor beta chains reported below all come from one sample, sequenced in a study of T-cell memory formation after mild COVID-19. Using its own MiXCR run on the 5' RACE reads, TCRdb lists one record per CDR3 protein. This table holds 470,000 or so distinct CDR3 sequences, under 20% found once. The sequencing sample was made of PBMCs or a T cell subset sorted from them (not recorded which). Receptors were obtained from a man between 18 and 29 years old who had mild COVID-19 (a few samples of this study predate the infection). Cell type and time point are not known.

The CDR3 nucleotides read TGTGCCAGCACCACGGTAGCGGCGAACACCGGGGAGCTGTTTTTT. This translates into CASTTVAANTGELFF. This sequence joins TRBV9 and TRBJ2-2, with D maybe TRBD2 (6 bases). V shed 6 bases and J shed 0 bases, with 12 bases lying between them. The CDR3 spans 15 residues. Germline CDR1 SGDLS, CDR2 YYNGEE. Filled out from reference TRBV9 and TRBJ2-2, the complete variable domain reads DSGVTQTPKHLITATGQRVTLRCSPRSGDLSVYWYQQSLDQGLQFLIQYYNGEERAKGNILERFSAQQFPDLHSELNLSSLELGDSALYFCASTTVAANTGELFFGEGSRLTVL.

This clonotype has just a few counts. The gene calls are TRBV18 and TRBJ1-3, with a possible D match to TRBD1 (5 bases). Trimming took off 5 bases at V and 5 bases at J, with 16 bases between the two ends. CDR3 length: 15 residues. CDR1 and CDR2 from the germline V gene are KGHSH and LQKENI. For the CDR3, the DNA is TGTGCCAGCTCAACCCCCAGGACAACTAGAAACACCATATATTTT. This gives the protein CASSTPRTTRNTIYF. Variable domain in full (rest from reference TRBV18 and TRBJ1-3): NAGVMQNPRHLVRRRGQEARLRCSPMKGHSHVYWYRQLPEEGLKFMVYLQKENIIDESGMPKERFSAEFPKEGPSILRIQQVVRGDSAAYFCASSTPRTTRNTIYFGEGSWLTVV.

This clonotype occurred once. V gene TRBV20-1 combines with J gene TRBJ1-3; D not resolved. Per germline, CDR1 DFQATT and CDR2 SNEGSKA (reference sequence). V shed 5 bases and J shed 1 base, with 15 bases lying between them. The CDR3 is 15 residues long. The CDR3: CSAGRAGVSGNTIYF. In nucleotides, the CDR3 is TGCAGTGCTGGGCGGGCGGGAGTTTCTGGAAACACCATATATTTT.

This clonotype was seen repeatedly, ten times or more. The V and J genes are TRBV5-1 and TRBJ2-3; D remains unclear. CDR1 and CDR2 (germline): SGHRS, YFSETQ. The CDR3 is made up of 16 amino acids. V was cut by 4 bases and J by 2 bases, with 17 bases left in between. The DNA for the CDR3 is TGCGCCAGCAGCCCCGACCAGTACGCGTACACAGATACGCAGTATTTT. It specifies CASSPDQYAYTDTQYF.

This clonotype was seen repeatedly, ten times or more. The chain recombines TRBV5-1 with TRBJ2-1; 12 bases are a match to TRBD1. J gave up 10 bases and V 4 bases, and 12 bases lay outside the gene matches. Germline CDR1 reads SGHRS; CDR2 reads YFSETQ. This CDR3 contains 16 residues. CDR3 DNA sequence: TGCGCCAGCAGCCCCGGGTCGGGACAGGGGGCAAAGGAGCAGTTCTTC. It translates to CASSPGSGQGAKEQFF.

This clonotype was counted at least ten times. J is TRBJ2-5 and V is TRBV4-3; D call uncertain. Per germline, CDR1 LGHNA and CDR2 YSLEER. V lost 1 base, J lost 5 bases, and 8 bases lay in between. CDR3 length equals 13 residues. The CDR3 DNA is TGCGCCAGCAGCCAAGGCCCTCGGGAGACCCAGTACTTC. Its protein product is CASSQGPRETQYF.

This clonotype was observed at least ten times. The gene calls are TRBV7-8 and TRBJ2-3; D might be TRBD1 or TRBD2, each matching 5 bases. Germline V CDR1 and CDR2: SGHVS, FQNEAQ. The CDR3 sequence is 19 residues long. V lost 3 bases and J 0 bases, leaving 22 bases between the germline ends. The CDR3 sequence: CASSFPGTPRTVSTDTQYF. Written as DNA, the CDR3 is TGTGCCAGCAGCTTCCCCGGGACGCCGAGGACTGTTAGCACAGATACGCAGTATTTT.

This clonotype showed up just a few times. This rearrangement joins TRBV7-2 to TRBJ2-3; D not certain. Per germline, CDR1 SGHTA and CDR2 FQGNSA. This CDR3 has 15 amino acids. V shed 3 bases and J shed 5 bases, with 15 bases lying between them. The CDR3 region is CASSFRTMGKDTQYF. Here the CDR3 DNA reads TGTGCCAGCAGCTTCCGAACTATGGGGAAAGATACGCAGTATTTT.

There are a few counts of this clonotype. The V gene is TRBV29-1, the J gene TRBJ1-1; the match to TRBD1 covers 9 bases. The CDR3 covers 13 residues. Germline lookup yields CDR1 SQVTM and CDR2 ANQGSEA. V was pared by 6 bases and J by 7 bases, with 9 bases of the junction left unmatched. In DNA, the CDR3 is TGCAGCGTCTCGGGACAGGGCGGGGGTGAAGCTTTCTTT. This encodes CSVSGQGGGEAFF.

This clonotype turned up a few times. This chain joins TRBV6-6 and TRBJ1-3, with 7 bases that match TRBD1. The CDR3 is 17 amino acids. Germline trimming cut 2 bases from V and 1 base from J; bases unmatched to any gene: 8. Germline V gene data show CDR1 as MNHNY and CDR2 as SVGAGI (reference sequence). CDR3 protein: CASSYTTGSASGNTIYF. CDR3 in DNA: TGTGCCAGCAGTTACACGACAGGGAGCGCATCTGGAAACACCATATATTTT.

This clonotype came up a few times. The chain couples TRBV7-9 to TRBJ1-3; 7 positions match TRBD1. The V gene's germline CDR1 is SEHNR and CDR2 FQNEAQ (reference sequence). The CDR3 totals 16 residues. The V gene end was trimmed by 5 bases and the J gene end by 0 bases; junction bases not matched to a gene: 7. The CDR3 is CASSRSGQFSGNTIYF. The CDR3 region has the DNA TGTGCCAGCAGCCGTTCGGGACAGTTCTCTGGAAACACCATATATTTT.

This clonotype showed up just a few times. The genes are TRBV18 and TRBJ1-5, with unresolved D. The ends were cut back, 6 bases at V and 0 bases at J, with 12 bases in the middle. Germline lookup yields CDR1 KGHSH and CDR2 LQKENI. The length of the CDR3 is 15 residues. CDR3 in DNA: TGTGCCAGCTCGCGAAGGACGGGTAGCAATCAGCCCCAGCATTTT. Its translation is CASSRRTGSNQPQHF.

This clonotype was counted only a few times. The chain recombines TRBV7-2 with TRBJ1-2; D call uncertain. V lost 4 bases, J lost 4 bases, and 7 bases lay in between. Looked up from germline, CDR1 is SGHTA and CDR2 is FQGNSA. The CDR3 is 12 residues long. The CDR3 region has the DNA TGTGCCAGCAGCTCAAGCCCCTATGGCTACACCTTC. This encodes CASSSSPYGYTF.

This sequence joins TRBV12-3 or TRBV12-4 and TRBJ2-7, with TRBD1 identical over 7 bases. J lost 5 bases, V lost 6 bases, and 13 bases had no gene match. The CDR3 totals 15 residues. DNA for the CDR3: TGTGCCAGCAGCCAGGGACCGGGACAGTTCCACGAGCAGTACGTC. Protein product: CASSQGPGQFHEQYV.

This clonotype was observed at least ten times. One junction end does not reproduce the germline sequence, and a read error may be involved. This rearrangement joins TRBV6-2 or TRBV6-3 to TRBJ2-2, with TRBD2 matching 11 bases. The CDR3 sequence is 16 residues long. Germline CDR1 MNHEY, CDR2 SVGEGT. CDR3 residues: CASSFSGGAKTGELFF. CDR3 in DNA: TGTGCCAGCAGTTTTAGCGGGGGGGCGAAGACCGGGGAGCTGTTTTTT.

This clonotype was counted between two and nine times. The chain links TRBV6-1 to TRBJ2-7; D may be TRBD1 or TRBD2 (5 bases each). This CDR3 contains 12 residues. The germline V gene encodes CDR1 MNHNS and CDR2 SASEGT. CDR3 protein: CASSERGAQQDV. CDR3 nucleotides: TGTGCCAGCAGTGAGAGAGGGGCCCAACAAGACGTC.

The V call is TRBV5-1, the J call TRBJ2-7, with a weak D call TRBD1 (5 bases). CDR1 SGHRS and CDR2 YFSETQ come from the germline V gene. The CDR3 spans 12 residues. The V end lost 4 bases, the J end lost 5 bases, and 10 bases lay between the germline ends. The CDR3 loop reads CASSREGDEQYF. For the CDR3, the DNA is TGCGCCAGCAGCCGAGAAGGGGACGAGCAGTACTTC.

This clonotype was recorded only once. The chain carries TRBV4-1 and TRBJ2-7; 11 positions agree with TRBD1. The V gene end was trimmed by 4 bases and the J gene end by 6 bases; junction bases not matched to a gene: 5. Per the germline V gene, CDR1 is MGHRA and CDR2 is YSYEKL. The length of the CDR3 is 14 residues. This CDR3 reads CASSPWDRGAEQYF. The CDR3 nucleotides read TGCGCCAGCAGCCCGTGGGACAGGGGGGCCGAGCAGTACTTC.

Only a few counts were recorded for this clonotype. The chain is built from TRBV12-3 or TRBV12-4 and TRBJ1-1; tentatively, D is TRBD1 (6 bases). This CDR3 spans 14 amino acids. V lost 7 bases, J lost 0 bases, and 12 bases lay in between. The CDR3 DNA reads as TGTGCCAGCAAGGGGGGACACATGAACACTGAAGCTTTCTTT. Translating gives CASKGGHMNTEAFF.